This T cell receptor (beta chain) was observed in a study of OX40 agonist ivuxolimab in advanced cancers. Overall study context: Ivuxolimab doses were 0.01, 0.1, 0.3, 1.5, 3 or 10 mg/kg every 2 weeks.

Data came from immunoSEQ multiplex PCR; TCRdb stores just in-frame clones and leaves some out. Counted here are tens of thousands of clones, around 84% occurring once; the ten biggest clones make up about 1.7%. On this clone: Its antigen is not known.

The ends were cut back, 8 bases at V and 4 bases at J, with 21 bases in the middle. The CDR3 extends over 16 amino acids. From germline, CDR1 is SGHTA and CDR2 FQGNSA. Notes on the study in general: Still undetermined is the antigen specificity of the expanded peripheral T cells.

The source of this sequence is an adult with an advanced solid tumor such as melanoma, head and neck, liver or kidney cancer. Sequenced here: CD4+ or CD8+ T cells sorted from blood, sampled in a trial of the OX40 agonist ivuxolimab. The V call is TRBV7-2, the J call TRBJ1-3; tentatively, D is TRBD1 (6 bases). The CDR3 region is CASGPGGGAYGNTIYF. In DNA form, the CDR3 reads TGTGCCAGCGGACCTGGGGGGGGCGCGTACGGAAACACCATATATTTT. Using reference TRBV7-2 and TRBJ1-3 for the parts outside the CDR3, the full variable domain is GAGVSQSPSNKVTEKGKDVELRCDPISGHTALYWYRQSLGQGLEFLIYFQGNSAPDKSGLPSDRFSAERTGGSVSTLTIQRTQQEDSAVYLCASGPGGGAYGNTIYFGEGSWLTVV.